A selection of T cell receptor beta chains follows, all from one sample in a study of glioma-infiltrating T cells after dendritic cell vaccination. TCRdb's copy holds only in-frame clones and misses some; the assay was immunoSEQ multiplex PCR. The data hold 99,000 or so clones, with 85% to 90% observed a single time. The source material was blood, sampled after dendritic cell vaccination. All receptors come from a human donor with glioblastoma. Each CDR3 is given with its conserved first and last residue. The D gene is left open where the match is weak. The size entry is marked missing in some rows and otherwise reads once, few, many or a size class.

clone_size,d_call,j_call,v_call,cdr3_aa
.,.,TRBJ1-1,TRBV6-1,CASTVGVGGTEAFF
.,.,TRBJ1-2,TRBV5-1,CASSPGTNTNYGYTF
.,.,TRBJ2-7,TRBV30,CAWSDTRGKVEQYF
.,.,TRBJ1-1,TRBV27,CASSPKQVHMNTEAFF
.,.,TRBJ1-1,TRBV29-1,CSVAGTGWGTEAFF
.,TRBD1,TRBJ2-5,TRBV30,CAWAPGQGVGTQYF
once,TRBD1,TRBJ1-2,TRBV28,CASSLGQGNYGYTF
.,.,TRBJ2-4,TRBV4-1,CASSQVGIEKNIQYF
.,TRBD2,TRBJ2-1,TRBV2,CASMGLDYNEQFF
.,.,TRBJ1-1,TRBV6-5,CASRLPGQRAFF
.,.,TRBJ2-3,TRBV7-8,CASSSTERDTQYF
.,TRBD1,TRBJ1-5,TRBV30,CAWRQGAANQPQHF
once,TRBD1,TRBJ2-1,TRBV11-2,CASSRGTGFAYEQFF
.,TRBD1,TRBJ2-7,TRBV5-1,CASSLGQGANEQYF
.,TRBD1,TRBJ1-1,TRBV19,CASSHRDRDPEAFF
.,.,TRBJ1-1,TRBV6-1,CASSEAATRVLNTEAFF
.,.,TRBJ1-5,TRBV6-6,CASSYRGASQPQHF
.,.,TRBJ2-5,TRBV2,CAGRREEAQYF
.,TRBD1,TRBJ1-2,TRBV7-9,CASSSGTGKKGYTF
few,.,TRBJ2-2,TRBV5-4,CASSLGLAYTGELFF
few,.,TRBJ2-5,TRBV7-8,CASRRGLAGETQYF
.,TRBD1,TRBJ2-2,TRBV5-1,CASSSRTGEGGELFF
.,TRBD1,TRBJ2-7,TRBV9,CASSVEPGQGVYEQYF
.,.,TRBJ1-1,TRBV6-1,CASSEAGGITEAFF
.,.,TRBJ1-5,TRBV7-9,CASSPTGGQPQHF
.,.,TRBJ1-2,TRBV5-6,CASRYTGISFGYTF
.,TRBD2,TRBJ2-1,TRBV5-4,CASSSRTSGRYEQFF
.,.,TRBJ2-2,TRBV30,CAWIGRGLTGELFF
.,.,TRBJ1-6,TRBV10-3,CAISGSRDIANSPLHF
.,.,TRBJ2-7,TRBV6-1,CASSSYTDSEQYF
few,.,.,TRBV19,CASSIGSGQGDEQYF
.,.,TRBJ1-1,TRBV7-9,CASSLGLEYTEAFF
.,.,TRBJ2-5,TRBV6-5,CASSYARAGGQETQYF
.,TRBD2,TRBJ2-3,TRBV5-4,CASTPLAGATDTQYF
.,.,TRBJ2-7,TRBV2,CASREPGLYEQYF
.,TRBD1,TRBJ1-4,TRBV5-1,CASSVGQVSNEKLFF
.,.,TRBJ2-1,TRBV6-1,CASSEAVTRSYNEQFF
few,.,TRBJ2-7,TRBV30,CAWSEGWGPYEQYF
once,TRBD1,TRBJ1-3,TRBV6-1,CASSDQGGYGNTIYF
.,.,TRBJ2-3,TRBV14,CASSRDFGTDTQYF
once,TRBD1,TRBJ2-7,TRBV29-1,CSTLRQGTNEQYF
.,TRBD1,TRBJ1-6,TRBV4-1,CASSGTVNSPLHF
.,.,TRBJ2-7,TRBV6-5,CASSKQGGGYEQYF
.,.,TRBJ1-5,TRBV6-1,CASSEFPQSNQPQHF
.,.,TRBJ2-3,TRBV7-9,CASSPRQWLSTDTQYF
.,.,TRBJ2-7,TRBV21-1,CASSESGSRAYEQYF
once,TRBD1,TRBJ1-2,TRBV7-9,CASSPGQGGYGYTF
.,TRBD1,TRBJ2-7,TRBV2,CASSEGAGGPYEQYF
once,.,TRBJ1-2,TRBV5-1,CASSPWGGEGYTF
.,TRBD1,TRBJ2-5,TRBV29-1,CSVEVGSQTGLETQYF
once,TRBD2,TRBJ2-1,TRBV7-7,CASSLVRRENYNEQFF
.,TRBD2,TRBJ2-3,TRBV5-1,CASSLTSGGGPGTDTQYF
few,TRBD1,TRBJ1-6,TRBV2,CASSERRTGGVNSPLHF
.,.,TRBJ2-7,TRBV29-1,CSVEQYYEQYF
few,.,TRBJ1-6,TRBV6-6,CASSYVDTQAPLHF